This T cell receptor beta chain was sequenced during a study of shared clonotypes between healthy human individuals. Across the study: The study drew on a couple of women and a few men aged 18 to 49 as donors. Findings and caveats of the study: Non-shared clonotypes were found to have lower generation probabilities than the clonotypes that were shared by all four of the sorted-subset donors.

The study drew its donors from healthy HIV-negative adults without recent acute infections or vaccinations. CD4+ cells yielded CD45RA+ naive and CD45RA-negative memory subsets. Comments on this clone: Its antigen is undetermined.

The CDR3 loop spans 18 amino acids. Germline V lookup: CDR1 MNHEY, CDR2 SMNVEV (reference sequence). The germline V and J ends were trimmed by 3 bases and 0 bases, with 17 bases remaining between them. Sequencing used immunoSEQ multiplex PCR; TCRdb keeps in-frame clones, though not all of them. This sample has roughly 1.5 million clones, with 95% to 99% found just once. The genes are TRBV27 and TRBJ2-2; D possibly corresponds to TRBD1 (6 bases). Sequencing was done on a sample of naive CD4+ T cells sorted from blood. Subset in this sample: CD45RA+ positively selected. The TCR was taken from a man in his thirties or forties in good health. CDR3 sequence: CASSFRGERATNTGELFF. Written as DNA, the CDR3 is TGTGCCAGCAGTTTCAGGGGCGAGCGAGCCACGAACACCGGGGAGCTGTTTTTT.